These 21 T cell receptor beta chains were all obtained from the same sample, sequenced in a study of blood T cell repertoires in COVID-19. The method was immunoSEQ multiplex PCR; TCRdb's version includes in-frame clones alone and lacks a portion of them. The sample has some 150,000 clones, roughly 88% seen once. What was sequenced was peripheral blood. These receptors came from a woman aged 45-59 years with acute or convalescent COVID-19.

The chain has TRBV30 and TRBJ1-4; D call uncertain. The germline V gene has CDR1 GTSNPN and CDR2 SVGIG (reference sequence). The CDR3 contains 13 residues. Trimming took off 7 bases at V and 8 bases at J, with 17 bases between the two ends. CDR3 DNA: TGTGCCTTCTCGTCTCAGGTTGGAGAAAAACTGTTTTTT. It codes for CAFSSQVGEKLFF. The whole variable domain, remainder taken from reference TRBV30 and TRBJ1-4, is SQTIHQWPATLVQPVGSPLSLECTVEGTSNPNLYWYRQAAGRGLQLLFYSVGIGQISSEVPQNLSASRPQDRQFILSSKKLLLSDSGFYLCAFSSQVGEKLFFGSGTQLSVL.

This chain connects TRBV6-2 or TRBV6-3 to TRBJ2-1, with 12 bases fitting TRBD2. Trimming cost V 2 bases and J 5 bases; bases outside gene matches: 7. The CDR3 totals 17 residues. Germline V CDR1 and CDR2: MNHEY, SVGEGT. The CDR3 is CASSYQLTSGGNNEQFF. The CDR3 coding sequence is TGTGCCAGCAGTTACCAACTGACTAGCGGGGGAAACAATGAGCAGTTCTTC.

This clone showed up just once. The CDR3 coding sequence is TGTGCCAGCAGCCATGGCCCAGCGGGTTCCGAGCAGTACTTC. This translates into CASSHGPAGSEQYF. V is TRBV14 and J is TRBJ2-7; maybe TRBD2 (6 bases). The V end was cut by 3 bases, the J end by 6 bases, with 15 bases between. Germline loops: CDR1 SGHDN, CDR2 FVKESK. This CDR3 is 14 amino acids long.

CDR3 residues: CASSPRLRANSPLHF. Written as DNA, the CDR3 is TGTGCCAGCAGTCCAAGATTGAGGGCCAATTCACCCCTCCACTTT. This sequence joins TRBV3-1 (or the pseudogene TRBV3-2) and TRBJ1-6; D is unresolved. V lost 6 bases, J lost 7 bases, and 16 bases lay in between. The CDR3 sequence is 15 residues long. CDR1 and CDR2 (germline): LGHDT, YNNKEL (reference sequence).

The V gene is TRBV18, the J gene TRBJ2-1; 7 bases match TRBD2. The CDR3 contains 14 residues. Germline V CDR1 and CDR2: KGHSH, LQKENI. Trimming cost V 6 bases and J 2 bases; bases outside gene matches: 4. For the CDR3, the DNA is TGTGCCAGCTCTCAGAGCGGGACCTACAATGAGCAGTTCTTC. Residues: CASSQSGTYNEQFF.

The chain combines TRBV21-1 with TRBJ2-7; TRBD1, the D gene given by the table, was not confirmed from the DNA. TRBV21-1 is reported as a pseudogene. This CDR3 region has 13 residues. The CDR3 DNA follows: TGTGCCAGCAGCAGGACGGACAGCTACGAGCAGTACTTC. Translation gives CASSRTDSYEQYF.

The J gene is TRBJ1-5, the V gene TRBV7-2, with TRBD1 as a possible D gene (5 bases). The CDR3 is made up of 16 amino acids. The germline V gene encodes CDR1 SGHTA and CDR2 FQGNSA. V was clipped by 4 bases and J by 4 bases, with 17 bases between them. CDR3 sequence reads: CASSSLGQGGNQPQHF. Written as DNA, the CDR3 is TGTGCCAGCAGCTCATTAGGGCAGGGAGGAAATCAGCCCCAGCATTTT.

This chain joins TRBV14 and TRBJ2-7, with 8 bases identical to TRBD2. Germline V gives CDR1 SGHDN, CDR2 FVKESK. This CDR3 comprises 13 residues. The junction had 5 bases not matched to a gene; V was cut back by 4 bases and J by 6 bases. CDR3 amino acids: CASSPRLAGEQYF. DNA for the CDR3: TGTGCCAGCAGCCCCCGGCTAGCGGGCGAGCAGTACTTC.

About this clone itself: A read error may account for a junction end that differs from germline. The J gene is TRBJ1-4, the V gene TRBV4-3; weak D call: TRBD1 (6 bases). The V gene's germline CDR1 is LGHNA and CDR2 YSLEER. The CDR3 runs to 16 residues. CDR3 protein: CASSKDYRATNEKLFF. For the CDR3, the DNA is TGCGCCAGCAGCAAAGACTACAGGGCAACTAATGAAAAACTGTTTTTT.

CDR3 bases: TGTGCCAGCAGTTTATTGCAGGCTGGGTCTTACAATGAGCAGTTCTTC. Its translation: CASSLLQAGSYNEQFF. The genes are TRBV27 and TRBJ2-1; D remains unclear. This CDR3 comprises 16 residues. V shed 1 base and J shed 4 bases, with 14 bases lying between them. CDR1 MNHEY and CDR2 SMNVEV come from the germline V gene (reference sequence).

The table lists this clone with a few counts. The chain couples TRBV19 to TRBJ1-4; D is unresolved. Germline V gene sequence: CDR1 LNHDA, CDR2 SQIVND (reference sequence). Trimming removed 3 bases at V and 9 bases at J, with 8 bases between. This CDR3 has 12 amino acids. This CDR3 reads CASSIFEKKLFF. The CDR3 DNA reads TGTGCCAGTAGTATCTTCGAGAAAAAACTGTTTTTT.

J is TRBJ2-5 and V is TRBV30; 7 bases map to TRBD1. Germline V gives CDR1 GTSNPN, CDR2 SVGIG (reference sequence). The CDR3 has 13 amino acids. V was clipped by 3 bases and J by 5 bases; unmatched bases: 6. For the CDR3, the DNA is TGTGCCTGGAGGCACCCGACAGGGGAGACCCAGTACTTC. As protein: CAWRHPTGETQYF.

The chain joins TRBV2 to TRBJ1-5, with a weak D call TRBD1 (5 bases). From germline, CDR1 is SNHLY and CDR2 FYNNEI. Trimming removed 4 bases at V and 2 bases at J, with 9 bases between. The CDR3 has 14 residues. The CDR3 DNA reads TGTGCCAGCAGTGGGACAACGGGCAATCAGCCCCAGCATTTT. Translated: CASSGTTGNQPQHF. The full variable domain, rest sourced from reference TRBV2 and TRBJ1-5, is EPEVTQTPSHQVTQMGQEVILRCVPISNHLYFYWYRQILGQKVEFLVSFYNNEISEKSEIFDDQFSVERPDGSNFTLKIRSTKLEDSAMYFCASSGTTGNQPQHFGDGTRLSIL.

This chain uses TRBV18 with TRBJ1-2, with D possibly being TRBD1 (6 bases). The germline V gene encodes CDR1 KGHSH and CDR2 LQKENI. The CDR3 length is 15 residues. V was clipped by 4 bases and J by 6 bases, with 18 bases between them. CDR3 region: CASSRVSGTSDGYTF. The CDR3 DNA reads TGTGCCAGCTCACGAGTAAGCGGGACATCCGATGGCTACACCTTC.

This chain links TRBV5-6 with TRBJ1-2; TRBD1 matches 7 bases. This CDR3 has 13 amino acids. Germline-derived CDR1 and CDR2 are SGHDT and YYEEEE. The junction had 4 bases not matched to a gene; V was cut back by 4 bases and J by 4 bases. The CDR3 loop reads CASSETGTYGYTF. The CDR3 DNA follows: TGTGCCAGCAGCGAGACAGGGACCTATGGCTACACCTTC.

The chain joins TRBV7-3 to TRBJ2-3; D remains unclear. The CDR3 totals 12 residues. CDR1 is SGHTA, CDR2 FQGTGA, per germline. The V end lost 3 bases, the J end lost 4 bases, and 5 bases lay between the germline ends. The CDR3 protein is CASSFKSDTQYF. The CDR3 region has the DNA TGTGCCAGCAGCTTTAAATCAGATACGCAGTATTTT.

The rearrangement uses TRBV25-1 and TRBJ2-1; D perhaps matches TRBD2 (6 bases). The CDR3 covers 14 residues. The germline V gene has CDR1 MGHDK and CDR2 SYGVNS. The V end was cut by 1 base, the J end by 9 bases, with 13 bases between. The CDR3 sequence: CASSESGGLAEQFF. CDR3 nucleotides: TGTGCCAGCAGTGAATCTGGGGGGTTGGCTGAGCAGTTCTTC.

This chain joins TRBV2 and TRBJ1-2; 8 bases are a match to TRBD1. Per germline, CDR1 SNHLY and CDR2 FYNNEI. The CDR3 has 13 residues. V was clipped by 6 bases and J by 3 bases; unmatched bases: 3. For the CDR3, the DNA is TGTGCCAGCAGAGGACAGGGCCACTATGGCTACACCTTC. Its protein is CASRGQGHYGYTF. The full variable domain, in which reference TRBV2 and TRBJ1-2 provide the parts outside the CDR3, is EPEVTQTPSHQVTQMGQEVILRCVPISNHLYFYWYRQILGQKVEFLVSFYNNEISEKSEIFDDQFSVERPDGSNFTLKIRSTKLEDSAMYFCASRGQGHYGYTFGSGTRLTVV.

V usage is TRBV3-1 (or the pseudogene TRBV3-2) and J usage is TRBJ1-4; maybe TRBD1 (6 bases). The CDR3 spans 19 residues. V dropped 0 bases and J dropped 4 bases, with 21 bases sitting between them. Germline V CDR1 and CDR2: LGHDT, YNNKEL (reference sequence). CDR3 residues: CASSQETGQRHRGNEKLFF. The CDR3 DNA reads TGTGCCAGCAGCCAAGAAACCGGACAGAGACATCGGGGTAATGAAAAACTGTTTTTT.

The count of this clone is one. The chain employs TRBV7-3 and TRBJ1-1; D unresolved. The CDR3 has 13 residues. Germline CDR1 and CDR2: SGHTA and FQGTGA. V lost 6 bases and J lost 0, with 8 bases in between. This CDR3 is CASSNTVNTEAFF. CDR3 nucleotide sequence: TGTGCCAGCAGTAATACAGTGAACACTGAAGCTTTCTTT.

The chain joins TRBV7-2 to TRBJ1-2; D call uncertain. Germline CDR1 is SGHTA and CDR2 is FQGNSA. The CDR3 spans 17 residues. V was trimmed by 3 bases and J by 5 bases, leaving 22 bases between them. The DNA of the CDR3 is TGTGCCAGCAGCTTTCAGTGGACCCCGCAGAGCGGGTATGGCTACACCTTC. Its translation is CASSFQWTPQSGYGYTF.